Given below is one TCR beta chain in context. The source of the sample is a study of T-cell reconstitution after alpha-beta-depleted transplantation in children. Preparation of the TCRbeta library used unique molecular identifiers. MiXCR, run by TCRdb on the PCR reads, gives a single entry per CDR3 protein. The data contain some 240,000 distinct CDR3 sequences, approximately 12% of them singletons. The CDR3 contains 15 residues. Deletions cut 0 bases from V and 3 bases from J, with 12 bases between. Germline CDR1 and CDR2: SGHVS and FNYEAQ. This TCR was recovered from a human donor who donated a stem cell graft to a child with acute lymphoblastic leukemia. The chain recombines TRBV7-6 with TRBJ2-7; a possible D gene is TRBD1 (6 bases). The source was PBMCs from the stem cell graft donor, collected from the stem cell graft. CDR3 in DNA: TGTGCCAGCAGCTTAGCAACAGGGTCGGGCTACGAGCAGTACTTC. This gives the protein CASSLATGSGYEQYF.